Below, 31 T cell receptor beta chains from the same sample are listed, as sequenced in a study of blood T cell dynamics during melanoma immunotherapy. The time point: week 3, after first cycle of checkpoint inhibitor. Generated by immunoSEQ multiplex PCR, the TCRdb table keeps only in-frame clones and is missing some. The repertoire holds fewer than 15,000 clones, 80% to 95% seen once, with around 0.99% in the top ten. The source was blood, collected from a patient treated with checkpoint blockade. The receptor source for this set is a human donor with melanoma.

The chain is built from TRBV6-6 and TRBJ1-3; D is unclear. With 5 bases removed from V and 9 bases from J, the gap between germline ends came to 11 bases. Germline CDR1 and CDR2: MNHNY and SVGAGI (reference sequence). CDR3 size: 12 residues. In DNA, the CDR3 is TGTGCCAGCAGTAGGACCGCTGGCACCATATATTTT. Amino acids: CASSRTAGTIYF.

The chain joins TRBV25-1 to TRBJ2-1, with D possibly being TRBD2 (6 bases). Germline lookup yields CDR1 MGHDK and CDR2 SYGVNS. The length of the CDR3 is 13 residues. Between the trimmed V and J ends, which lost 3 bases and 8 bases, there was a span of 11 bases. CDR3 amino acids: CASSDGGLHEQFF. The DNA of the CDR3 is TGTGCCAGCAGTGACGGAGGGCTCCATGAGCAGTTCTTC.

The chain is built from TRBV9 and TRBJ2-7; D is unresolved. CDR1 is SGDLS, CDR2 YYNGEE, per germline. With 4 bases removed from V and 0 bases from J, the gap between germline ends came to 11 bases. The CDR3 runs 14 residues. The DNA for the CDR3 is TGTGCCAGCAGCCCACGTCCGGGCTCCTACGAGCAGTACTTC. As protein: CASSPRPGSYEQYF.

The chain carries TRBV29-1 and TRBJ2-5; 8 bases are shared with TRBD2. V trimming: 6 bases; J trimming: 3 bases; junction bases outside the gene matches: 3. Germline V gene lookup returns CDR1 SQVTM and CDR2 ANQGSEA. The CDR3 is 12 amino acids. CDR3 loop: CSVGTSKETQYF. CDR3 nucleotide sequence: TGCAGCGTCGGGACTAGTAAAGAGACCCAGTACTTC.

The chain combines TRBV10-3 with TRBJ2-3, with TRBD2 matching over 11 bases. The CDR3 is 17 amino acids. With 3 bases clipped from V and 1 base from J, the junction kept 6 bases outside the gene matches. Germline values: CDR1 ENHRY, CDR2 SYGVKD. CDR3: CAISDSLAGARTDTQYF. CDR3 coding DNA: TGTGCCATCAGTGACTCACTAGCGGGGGCCCGCACAGATACGCAGTATTTT.

The chain carries TRBV2 and TRBJ1-6, with 9 positions matching TRBD1. CDR3 size: 14 residues. Germline lookup yields CDR1 SNHLY and CDR2 FYNNEI. Germline trimming cut 2 bases from V and 12 bases from J; bases unmatched to any gene: 5. The CDR3 nucleotides read TGTGCCAGCAGTGAATGGGACAGGGCCTTACCCCTCCACTTT. This codes for CASSEWDRALPLHF.

The gene calls are TRBV19 and TRBJ2-7; D uncertain. The CDR3 spans 13 residues. V lost 5 bases and J 4 bases, leaving 12 bases between the germline ends. Germline CDR1 and CDR2: LNHDA and SQIVND (reference sequence). The CDR3 nucleotides are TGTGCCAGTAGTCCCCAGCCCCGATACGAGCAGTACTTC. Its protein product is CASSPQPRYEQYF.

This clone was counted between two and nine times. This chain links TRBV27 with TRBJ2-7; 8 bases match TRBD1. CDR3 length equals 12 residues. The J segment lost 7 bases and the V segment lost 9 bases, leaving 8 bases of the junction unmatched. Germline lookup yields CDR1 MNHEY and CDR2 SMNVEV (reference sequence). The CDR3 DNA reads TGTGCCAGTAGACAGGGGCCGCGGGAGCAGTACTTC. It specifies CASRQGPREQYF.

This CDR3 is CASSIADGAGYTF. For the CDR3, the DNA is TGTGCCAGTAGTATCGCTGATGGGGCTGGCTACACCTTC. This chain links TRBV19 with TRBJ1-2, with D perhaps matching TRBD1 (5 bases). CDR3 length equals 13 residues. Trimming took off 3 bases at V and 7 bases at J, with 12 bases between the two ends. CDR1 LNHDA and CDR2 SQIVND come from the germline V gene (reference sequence). Filled out from reference TRBV19 and TRBJ1-2, the complete variable domain reads DGGITQSPKYLFRKEGQNVTLSCEQNLNHDAMYWYRQDPGQGLRLIYYSQIVNDFQKGDIAEGYSVSREKKESFPLTVTSAQKNPTAFYLCASSIADGAGYTFGSGTRLTVV.

V usage is TRBV15 and J usage is TRBJ2-7; D possibly corresponds to TRBD1 (6 bases). V was clipped by 0 bases and J by 1 base, with 7 bases between them. From germline, CDR1 is LNHNV and CDR2 YYDKDF (reference sequence). This CDR3 spans 14 amino acids. As DNA, the CDR3 is TGTGCCACCAGCAGAGACAGGGGTTCCTACGAGCAGTACTTC. Translated: CATSRDRGSYEQYF.

The chain is built from TRBV14 and TRBJ2-1; D ambiguous. CDR1 is SGHDN, CDR2 FVKESK, per germline. V gave up 2 bases and J gave up 3 bases, with 23 bases separating them. The CDR3 runs 19 residues. CDR3 region: CASSQTSVGAARRYNEQFF. The CDR3 nucleotides are TGTGCCAGCAGCCAAACCTCCGTGGGTGCGGCCCGCCGCTACAATGAGCAGTTCTTC.

The J gene is TRBJ2-5, the V gene TRBV11-3; 9 bases align to TRBD1. CDR3 length: 15 residues. Germline V gives CDR1 SGHNT, CDR2 YENEEA. After removal of 5 bases from V and 4 bases from J, the junction contained 8 bases not matched to a gene. Here the CDR3 DNA reads TGTGCCAGCAGCACCCGACAGGGGGGAGGAGAGACCCAGTACTTC. This gives the protein CASSTRQGGGETQYF.

This clone is medium-sized (0.01 to 0.1%) in the sample. The CDR3 nucleotides read TGTGCCAGCAGTGGCAGCTTAAGGGGAGGCTACACCTTC. Its translation is CASSGSLRGGYTF. The J gene is TRBJ1-2, the V gene TRBV2; D possibly corresponds to TRBD1 (5 bases). The CDR3 extends over 13 amino acids. Germline-derived CDR1 and CDR2 are SNHLY and FYNNEI. Trimming cost V 4 bases and J 8 bases, with 14 bases left between them.

The chain uses TRBV11-3 and TRBJ2-2; 7 nucleotides line up with TRBD2. V shed 0 bases and J 3 bases; nucleotides not matched to a gene: 13. Looked up from germline, CDR1 is SGHNT and CDR2 is YENEEA. The CDR3 is made up of 19 amino acids. The CDR3: CASSLDRASGTADTGELFF. The CDR3 DNA follows: TGTGCCAGCAGCTTAGATCGGGCTAGCGGTACCGCGGACACCGGGGAGCTGTTTTTT.

The V gene is TRBV5-8, the J gene TRBJ2-2; TRBD1 agrees at 10 bases. Per the germline V gene, CDR1 is SGHTS and CDR2 is YDEGEE. This CDR3 contains 16 residues. Germline trimming cut 2 bases from V and 0 bases from J; bases unmatched to any gene: 1. CDR3 nucleotides: TGTGCCAGCAGCTTTGACAGGGGGCCGAACACCGGGGAGCTGTTTTTT. The encoded protein is CASSFDRGPNTGELFF.

In its sample, this clone was seen once. The chain links TRBV9 to TRBJ2-1, with 10 bases matching TRBD1. Trimming removed 2 bases from V and 7 bases from J; junction bases left unmatched: 12. Per germline, CDR1 SGDLS and CDR2 YYNGEE. The CDR3 sequence is 17 residues long. CDR3 DNA: TGTGCCAGCAGCGTTCAACTTCCGGACAGGGGGGAAAATGAGCAGTTCTTC. This translates into CASSVQLPDRGENEQFF.

The chain couples TRBV30 to TRBJ1-1; 7 positions match TRBD1. The germline V gene has CDR1 GTSNPN and CDR2 SVGIG (reference sequence). V was clipped by 3 bases and J by 0 bases; unmatched bases: 4. The CDR3 totals 14 residues. CDR3 bases: TGTGCCTGGAGGCCAGGGGGGGTGAACACTGAAGCTTTCTTT. Translation: CAWRPGGVNTEAFF. Full variable domain (remainder filled in from reference TRBV30 and TRBJ1-1): SQTIHQWPATLVQPVGSPLSLECTVEGTSNPNLYWYRQAAGRGLQLLFYSVGIGQISSEVPQNLSASRPQDRQFILSSKKLLLSDSGFYLCAWRPGGVNTEAFFGQGTRLTVV.

This chain uses TRBV29-1 with TRBJ1-1; D gene uncertain. The V gene's germline CDR1 is SQVTM and CDR2 ANQGSEA. The V end was cut by 5 bases, the J end by 5 bases, with 9 bases between. The CDR3 runs 11 residues. The CDR3 region is CSVSVGTEAFF. The CDR3 DNA reads as TGCAGCGTTTCAGTCGGGACTGAAGCTTTCTTT.

This clone occurred once. The chain is built from TRBV29-1 and TRBJ1-2, with D possibly matching TRBD1 (5 bases). CDR3 length: 15 amino acids. Germline assignment: CDR1 SQVTM and CDR2 ANQGSEA. Trimming cost V 0 bases and J 2 bases, with 13 bases left between them. Written as DNA, the CDR3 is TGCAGCGTTGAAGAGGGAGGGGAACTGAACTATGGCTACACCTTC. Translation: CSVEEGGELNYGYTF.

The rearrangement uses TRBV2 and TRBJ2-4, with 8 positions matching TRBD1. Germline V CDR1 and CDR2: SNHLY, FYNNEI. CDR3 size: 15 residues. With V trimmed by 3 bases and J by 8 bases, 9 bases remained unmatched. The CDR3 is CASSDPQGARDIQYF. The CDR3 nucleotides are TGTGCCAGCAGTGACCCCCAGGGGGCGAGGGACATTCAGTACTTC.

The rearrangement links TRBV5-8 to TRBJ1-2; 7 nucleotides match TRBD1. This CDR3 has 15 amino acids. Trimming took 4 bases from V and 4 from J; bases not matched to a gene: 10. CDR1 SGHTS and CDR2 YDEGEE come from the germline V gene. The CDR3 loop reads CASSPMFRGRYGYTF. The CDR3 DNA follows: TGTGCCAGCAGCCCGATGTTTAGGGGGCGCTATGGCTACACCTTC.

The chain employs TRBV9 and TRBJ2-1, with 7 bases lining up with TRBD2. V was pared by 0 bases and J by 2 bases, with 5 bases of the junction left unmatched. Germline V lookup: CDR1 SGDLS, CDR2 YYNGEE. The CDR3 is made up of 16 amino acids. The CDR3 protein is CASSVAGLAAYNEQFF. CDR3 nucleotides: TGTGCCAGCAGCGTAGCTGGGCTAGCGGCCTACAATGAGCAGTTCTTC.

The rearrangement links TRBV19 to TRBJ1-4; D is perhaps TRBD1 (5 bases). Deletions cut 4 bases from V and 5 bases from J, with 8 bases between. Per the germline V gene, CDR1 is LNHDA and CDR2 is SQIVND (reference sequence). The CDR3 has 13 residues. In nucleotides, the CDR3 is TGTGCCAGTAGTAACAGGAAGAATGAAAAACTGTTTTTT. It yields the protein CASSNRKNEKLFF.

The rearrangement links TRBV30 to TRBJ1-3; no clear D gene. V lost 2 bases, J lost 0 bases, and 8 bases lay in between. The CDR3 extends over 14 amino acids. The V gene's germline CDR1 is GTSNPN and CDR2 SVGIG (reference sequence). The CDR3 region has the DNA TGTGCCTGGAGTCGGGTGTCCTCTGGAAACACCATATATTTT. This codes for CAWSRVSSGNTIYF.

The chain joins TRBV11-2 to TRBJ2-1; 12 bases line up with TRBD1. Germline lookup yields CDR1 SGHAT and CDR2 FQNNGV. This CDR3 contains 18 residues. Germline trimming cut 0 bases from V and 6 bases from J; bases unmatched to any gene: 9. The CDR3 nucleotides are TGTGCCAGCAGCTTAGACTTCCCGGGACAGGGGGCCTCCAATGAGCAGTTCTTC. This codes for CASSLDFPGQGASNEQFF.

The chain is built from TRBV4-1 and TRBJ1-6, with D hard to call. Trimming removed 1 base from V and 6 bases from J, with 7 bases in between. CDR3 length: 14 amino acids. Per the germline V gene, CDR1 is MGHRA and CDR2 is YSYEKL. In nucleotides, the CDR3 is TGCGCCAGCAGCCAAGGAGGGAGTAATTCACCCCTCCACTTT. This gives the protein CASSQGGSNSPLHF.

V and J are TRBV2 and TRBJ2-5; 10 positions agree with TRBD1. This CDR3 is built from 15 residues. V trimming: 6 bases; J trimming: 5 bases; junction bases outside the gene matches: 9. The germline V gene has CDR1 SNHLY and CDR2 FYNNEI. The CDR3, as DNA: TGTGCCAGCAGCGAGCCGGGACAGGGGTTGGAGACCCAGTACTTC. Translating it yields CASSEPGQGLETQYF.

The chain carries TRBV5-1 and TRBJ2-5; the D is unclear. In germline, CDR1 is SGHRS, CDR2 YFSETQ. The CDR3 totals 13 residues. The ends were cut back, 0 bases at V and 5 bases at J, with 8 bases in the middle. CDR3 protein: CASSLGSGETQYF. DNA of the CDR3: TGCGCCAGCAGCTTGGGTTCCGGGGAGACCCAGTACTTC.

The V gene is TRBV19, the J gene TRBJ2-5, with 9 bases fitting TRBD2. The CDR3 has 15 residues. After removal of 4 bases from V and 5 bases from J, the junction contained 8 bases not matched to a gene. Germline CDR1 LNHDA, CDR2 SQIVND (reference sequence). The CDR3 spells CASSKAGGAYETQYF. Written as DNA, the CDR3 is TGTGCCAGTAGTAAAGCGGGAGGAGCTTACGAGACCCAGTACTTC. The full variable domain, its missing parts supplied by reference TRBV19 and TRBJ2-5, is DGGITQSPKYLFRKEGQNVTLSCEQNLNHDAMYWYRQDPGQGLRLIYYSQIVNDFQKGDIAEGYSVSREKKESFPLTVTSAQKNPTAFYLCASSKAGGAYETQYFGPGTRLLVL.

The chain carries TRBV2 and TRBJ1-5, with D unclear. The CDR3 runs to 14 residues. Trimming pared 5 bases from V and 0 bases from J, leaving 8 bases between. Per germline, CDR1 SNHLY and CDR2 FYNNEI. The CDR3 region is CASSIRDSNQPQHF. The CDR3 DNA sequence: TGTGCCAGCAGTATCAGAGATAGCAATCAGCCCCAGCATTTT.

This clone was observed a handful of times. V usage is TRBV7-9 and J usage is TRBJ1-1, with D maybe TRBD1 (5 bases). Germline V gene lookup returns CDR1 SEHNR and CDR2 FQNEAQ (reference sequence). This CDR3 region has 15 residues. Trimming took 6 bases from V and 1 from J, leaving 15 bases between them. The DNA for the CDR3 is TGTGCCAGCAGGGAAAGGGGAGGTTGGAACACTGAAGCTTTCTTT. Amino acid sequence: CASRERGGWNTEAFF.